Below are 4 T cell receptor beta chains sequenced from a single sample in a study of molecular identifiers for immune sequencing clone quantification. A single record per CDR3 protein comes from TCRdb applying MiXCR to the PCR reads. Here the sample spans over 300,000 distinct CDR3 sequences, under 25% being singletons. The sample was naive CD8+ T cells from blood, with Jurkat cell RNA spiked in. Subset noted: FACS-sorted CD8+CD4-CCR7+CD45RA+ naive T cells. All receptors come from a human donor in good health. Some libraries in this study had Jurkat cell RNA spiked in.

With regard to this clonotype: This sequence may be a read error, since a much larger clone differs from it by one base. The genes are TRBV4-3 and TRBJ2-7; 8 nucleotides align to TRBD1. The J segment lost 4 bases and the V segment lost 0 bases, leaving 2 bases of the junction unmatched. CDR3 length equals 14 residues. Germline CDR1 and CDR2: LGHNA and YSLEER. The DNA for the CDR3 is TGCGCCAGCAGCCAAGACCACAGGGGGTACGAGCAGTACGTC. It codes for CASSQDHRGYEQYV.

This clonotype was detected ten times or more. This chain links TRBV24-1 with TRBJ1-5; 10 bases agree with TRBD1. Germline V gives CDR1 KGHDR, CDR2 SFDVKD. CDR3 length equals 15 residues. Unmatched junction bases numbered 4, after V lost 3 bases and J lost 6 bases. The CDR3 spells CATSDTGTGVQPQHF. CDR3 nucleotides: TGTGCCACCAGTGATACCGGGACAGGGGTTCAGCCCCAGCATTTT.

There are a few counts of this clonotype. The V and J genes are TRBV14 and TRBJ1-1; 7 nucleotides align to TRBD1. The CDR3 is made up of 16 amino acids. J gave up 5 bases and V 0 bases, and 9 bases lay outside the gene matches. Germline values: CDR1 SGHDN, CDR2 FVKESK. DNA of the CDR3: TGTGCCAGCAGCCAAGAATTATGGGCAGGGGGGACTGAAGCTTTCTTT. It encodes CASSQELWAGGTEAFF.

The rearrangement joins TRBV14 to TRBJ1-4; D is unclear. Germline V gene sequence: CDR1 SGHDN, CDR2 FVKESK. V lost 3 bases and J lost 8, with 4 bases in between. The CDR3 extends over 11 amino acids. In DNA form, the CDR3 reads TGTGCCAGCAGCCACGGCGAAAAACTGTTTTTT. This encodes CASSHGEKLFF.